This T cell receptor beta chain was recovered during a study of CD8 T cells in ankylosing spondylitis. Study findings and constraints: Researchers report that disease-linked clones proved CD8+ and relatively rare in peripheral blood.

The sample holds many counts of this clonotype. Its antigen is undetermined. CDR1 is SGDLS and CDR2 is YYNGEE in the germline V gene. Trimming took 2 bases from V and 5 from J, leaving 19 bases between them. This CDR3 is 16 amino acids long. One entry per CDR3 protein, called by TCRdb with MiXCR from the 5' RACE reads. Among several thousand distinct CDR3 sequences listed, 2% to 2.5% were seen once. The chain uses TRBV9 and TRBJ2-5; TRBD2 is a possible D gene (5 bases). Input material: blood, either unsorted or a sorted T cell fraction (not recorded which). The sequence was obtained from a male donor with ankylosing spondylitis or in good health (not recorded which). The DNA of the CDR3 is TGTGCCAGCAGCGTGTGGGGTAGCGCCACCGGGGAGACCCAGTACTTC. This encodes CASSVWGSATGETQYF.